These 19 T cell receptor beta chains were all obtained from the same sample, sequenced in a study of CD8 T cells in ankylosing spondylitis. Their antigens remain unidentified. Via MiXCR, TCRdb re-called the 5' RACE reads, giving one row per CDR3 protein. Altogether hundreds of thousands of distinct CDR3 sequences are present, 15% to 20% being singletons, with the ten largest covering around 0.92%. Overall study findings and caveats: One TCR beta motif, made up of fewer than 10 highly homologous variants, appeared characteristic of ankylosing spondylitis blood.

The material sequenced was blood, either unsorted or a sorted T cell fraction (not recorded which). These receptors all stem from a male donor with ankylosing spondylitis.

This clonotype was observed a handful of times. The chain joins TRBV9 to TRBJ2-5; possibly TRBD1 for D (6 bases). Per the germline V gene, CDR1 is SGDLS and CDR2 is YYNGEE. Trimming took 7 bases from V and 5 from J, leaving 15 bases between them. CDR3 length equals 13 residues. The chain's CDR3 is CASGQGSGETQYF. The CDR3 DNA is TGTGCCAGCGGGCAGGGGTCAGGGGAGACCCAGTACTTC.

The J gene is TRBJ2-3, the V gene TRBV12-5; 8 nucleotides agree with TRBD1. This CDR3 contains 15 residues. Germline V CDR1 and CDR2: LGHNT, FRNRAP. Trimming cost V 5 bases and J 4 bases; bases outside gene matches: 8. CDR3 region: CASGGDRPFPDTQYF. The DNA for the CDR3 is TGTGCTAGTGGTGGGGACAGGCCGTTCCCAGATACGCAGTATTTT.

The V and J genes are TRBV18 and TRBJ1-1; D is unclear. The ends were cut back, 2 bases at V and 1 base at J, with 8 bases in the middle. This CDR3 contains 14 residues. Germline-derived CDR1 and CDR2 are KGHSH and LQKENI. The CDR3 DNA is TGTGCCAGCTCACCAAATGTTGGGAACACTGAAGCTTTCTTT. Translated, it gives CASSPNVGNTEAFF.

The rearrangement joins TRBV11-2 to TRBJ2-1; 15 positions agree with TRBD2. CDR1 and CDR2 (germline): SGHAT, FQNNGV. The CDR3 length is 15 residues. V lost 5 bases and J lost 9; bases outside the gene matches: 5. CDR3 nucleotides: TGTGCCAGCAGCGACGGACTAGCGGGGGGGCTTGAGCAGTTCTTC. Protein sequence: CASSDGLAGGLEQFF.

This clonotype has only one observation. The chain is built from TRBV4-2 and TRBJ1-2; possibly TRBD1 for D (5 bases). The germline gives CDR1 LGHNA, CDR2 YNFKEQ. Trimming cost V 6 bases and J 4 bases, with 15 bases left between them. The CDR3 covers 14 residues. As DNA, the CDR3 is TGTGCCAGCAGGGCCGGGGCCCACGGCTATGGCTACACCTTC. Amino acid sequence: CASRAGAHGYGYTF.

This chain uses TRBV27 with TRBJ2-5, with 7 bases matching TRBD1. CDR1 is MNHEY and CDR2 is SMNVEV in the germline V gene (reference sequence). Trimming at V came to 9 bases and at J to 6 bases, leaving 10 bases not matched to a gene. The CDR3 contains 13 residues. As DNA, the CDR3 is TGTGCCAGAGACAACAGGGGACGGAAGACCCAGTACTTC. This encodes CARDNRGRKTQYF.

CDR3 protein: CASSLGISGRSGELFF. In nucleotides, the CDR3 is TGCGCCAGCAGCTTGGGAATTAGCGGGAGATCCGGGGAGCTGTTTTTT. The rearrangement links TRBV5-1 to TRBJ2-2; 9 bases map to TRBD2. CDR3 length: 16 residues. Trimming at V came to 0 bases and at J to 6 bases, leaving 6 bases not matched to a gene. Per the germline V gene, CDR1 is SGHRS and CDR2 is YFSETQ.

The chain recombines TRBV10-2 with TRBJ2-7, with D perhaps matching TRBD1 (5 bases). Germline V gene lookup returns CDR1 WSHSY and CDR2 SAAADI. V shed 6 bases and J shed 3 bases, with 12 bases lying between them. This CDR3 spans 13 amino acids. The DNA for the CDR3 is TGCGCCAGCAGAATACAGGTGGGCTACGAGCAGTACTTC. This gives the protein CASRIQVGYEQYF.

This clonotype turned up a few times. The chain recombines TRBV5-1 with TRBJ2-1; maybe TRBD1 (6 bases). Germline V CDR1 and CDR2: SGHRS, YFSETQ. The V and J ends lost 2 bases and 2 bases respectively, with 11 bases between them. This CDR3 region has 15 residues. CDR3 loop: CASSFNRATYNEQFF. CDR3 coding DNA: TGCGCCAGCAGCTTCAACAGGGCTACCTACAATGAGCAGTTCTTC. Supplemented by reference TRBV5-1 and TRBJ2-1, the full variable domain reads KAGVTQTPRYLIKTRGQQVTLSCSPISGHRSVSWYQQTPGQGLQFLFEYFSETQRNKGNFPGRFSGRQFSNSRSEMNVSTLELGDSALYLCASSFNRATYNEQFFGPGTRLTVL.

This clonotype was counted only a few times. The rearrangement joins TRBV30 to TRBJ2-4; 14 bases are shared with TRBD2. Germline CDR1 and CDR2: GTSNPN and SVGIG (reference sequence). The V gene end was trimmed by 0 bases and the J gene end by 7 bases; junction bases not matched to a gene: 8. The CDR3 extends over 17 amino acids. The CDR3 DNA is TGTGCCTGGAGTGTACAGACTAGCGGGAGGGCAAGGAACATTCAGTACTTC. Protein sequence: CAWSVQTSGRARNIQYF.

In its sample, this clonotype was seen a few times. V gene TRBV10-1 combines with J gene TRBJ2-2; D might be TRBD1 (6 bases). Trimming stripped 6 bases from V and 4 bases from J, with 9 bases between. Germline CDR1 reads WNHNN; CDR2 reads SYGVQD (reference sequence). The CDR3 covers 13 residues. The CDR3 reads CASRPQGTGELFF. For the CDR3, the DNA is TGCGCCAGCAGACCACAGGGCACCGGGGAGCTGTTTTTT.

CDR3 in DNA: TGCAGTGCTAGATCGGTGGCTTTATCGTACGAGCAGTACTTC. Translating gives CSARSVALSYEQYF. The chain employs TRBV20-1 and TRBJ2-7; D is ambiguous. Germline lookup yields CDR1 DFQATT and CDR2 SNEGSKA (reference sequence). The CDR3 is 14 residues long. Trimming stripped 2 bases from V and 4 bases from J, with 15 bases between.

This clonotype was detected many times. V usage is TRBV5-1 and J usage is TRBJ1-1; perhaps TRBD1 as D (5 bases). There are 15 residues in the CDR3. CDR1 is SGHRS and CDR2 is YFSETQ in the germline V gene. Trimming pared 2 bases from V and 1 base from J, leaving 12 bases between. CDR3 nucleotides: TGCGCCAGCAGCTTACTGACCGGGACGAACACTGAAGCTTTCTTT. It codes for CASSLLTGTNTEAFF.

There are many counts of this clonotype. The chain has TRBV7-8 and TRBJ1-5, with 10 bases identical to TRBD1. Per germline, CDR1 SGHVS and CDR2 FQNEAQ. The CDR3 consists of 15 residues. Trimming removed 5 bases from V and 4 bases from J; junction bases left unmatched: 5. The chain's CDR3 is CASSPDRGKNQPQHF. For the CDR3, the DNA is TGTGCCAGCAGCCCGGACAGGGGGAAGAATCAGCCCCAGCATTTT.

This clonotype was counted many times. V gene TRBV7-9 combines with J gene TRBJ2-3; possibly TRBD1 for D (5 bases). The V gene lost 5 bases and the J gene lost 2 bases, with 8 bases spanning the gap. This CDR3 comprises 13 residues. Germline CDR1 is SEHNR and CDR2 is FQNEAQ (reference sequence). The CDR3 loop reads CASSRQLTDTQYF. DNA for the CDR3: TGTGCCAGCAGCCGACAGCTCACAGATACGCAGTATTTT.

There are a few counts of this clonotype. The chain couples TRBV20-1 to TRBJ2-7, with D possibly matching TRBD1 (6 bases). This CDR3 comprises 12 residues. Trimming removed 5 bases at V and 6 bases at J, with 14 bases between. In germline, CDR1 is DFQATT, CDR2 SNEGSKA (reference sequence). This chain's CDR3 is CSADRTVGEQYF. The CDR3, as DNA: TGCAGTGCTGACCGGACAGTCGGCGAGCAGTACTTC.

V usage is TRBV12-3 or TRBV12-4 and J usage is TRBJ2-3, with no clear D. This CDR3 is 14 amino acids long. V was shortened by 3 bases and J by 5 bases, with 12 bases between the two germline ends. The CDR3 protein is CASSFKKGLDTQYF. CDR3 nucleotide sequence: TGTGCCAGCAGTTTTAAGAAAGGGTTAGATACGCAGTATTTT.

There are a few counts of this clonotype. The chain has TRBV7-9 and TRBJ2-2; a weak D match, TRBD1 (5 bases). This CDR3 spans 16 amino acids. Germline CDR1 and CDR2: SEHNR and FQNEAQ (reference sequence). Trimming pared 8 bases from V and 3 bases from J, leaving 19 bases between. The CDR3 DNA sequence: TGTGCCAGCCCGTGGTCAGGGCCTTCGGACACCGGGGAGCTGTTTTTT. Amino acids: CASPWSGPSDTGELFF.

This clonotype was seen a few times. The rearrangement uses TRBV6-2 or TRBV6-3 and TRBJ2-1; TRBD1 matches at 8 bases. V lost 5 bases, J lost 9 bases, and 9 bases stayed unmatched. The germline CDR1 and CDR2 sequences are MNHEY and SVGEGT. The CDR3 is 14 amino acids. For the CDR3, the DNA is TGTGCCAGCAGTATAGCACAGGGGGTGGGTGAGCAGTTCTTC. Translated, it gives CASSIAQGVGEQFF.